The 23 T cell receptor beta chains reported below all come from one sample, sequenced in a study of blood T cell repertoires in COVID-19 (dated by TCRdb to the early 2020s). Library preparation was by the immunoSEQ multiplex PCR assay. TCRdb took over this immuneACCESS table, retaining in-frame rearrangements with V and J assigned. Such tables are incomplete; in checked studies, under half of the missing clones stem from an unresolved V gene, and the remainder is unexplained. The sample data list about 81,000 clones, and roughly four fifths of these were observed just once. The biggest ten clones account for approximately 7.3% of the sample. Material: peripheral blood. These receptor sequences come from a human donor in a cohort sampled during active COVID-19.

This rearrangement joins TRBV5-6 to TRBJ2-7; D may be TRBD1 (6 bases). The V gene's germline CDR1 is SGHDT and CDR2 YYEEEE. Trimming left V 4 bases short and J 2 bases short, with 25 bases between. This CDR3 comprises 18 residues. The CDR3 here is CASSPTLGQGPTPYEQYF. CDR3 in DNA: TGTGCCAGCAGCCCAACCTTGGGCCAGGGGCCAACCCCCTACGAGCAGTACTTC.

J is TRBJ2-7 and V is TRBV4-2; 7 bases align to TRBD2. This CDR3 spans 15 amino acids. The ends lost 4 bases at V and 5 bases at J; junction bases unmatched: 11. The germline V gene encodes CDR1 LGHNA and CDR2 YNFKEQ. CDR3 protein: CASSPQDLGGNEQYF. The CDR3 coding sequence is TGTGCCAGCAGCCCACAAGATCTGGGAGGGAACGAGCAGTACTTC.

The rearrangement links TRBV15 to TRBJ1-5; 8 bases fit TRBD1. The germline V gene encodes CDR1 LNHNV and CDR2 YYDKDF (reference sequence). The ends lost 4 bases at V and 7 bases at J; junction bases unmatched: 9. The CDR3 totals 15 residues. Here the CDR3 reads CATSTRDRTDQPQHF. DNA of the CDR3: TGTGCCACCAGCACCCGGGACAGGACGGACCAGCCCCAGCATTTT.

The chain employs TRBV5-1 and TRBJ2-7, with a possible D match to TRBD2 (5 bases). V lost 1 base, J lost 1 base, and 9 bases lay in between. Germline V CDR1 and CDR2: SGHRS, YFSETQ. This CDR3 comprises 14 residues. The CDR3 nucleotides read TGCGCCAGCAGCTTGACGGGGTTATCCTACGAGCAGTACTTC. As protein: CASSLTGLSYEQYF.

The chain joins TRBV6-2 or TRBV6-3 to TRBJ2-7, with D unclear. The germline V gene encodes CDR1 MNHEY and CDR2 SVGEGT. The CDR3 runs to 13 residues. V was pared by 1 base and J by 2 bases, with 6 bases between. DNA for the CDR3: TGTGCCAGCAGTTACTTACAAACCTACGAGCAGTACTTC. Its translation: CASSYLQTYEQYF.

CDR3 DNA sequence: TGTGCCAGCAGCTCCAGTGGGTTAACAGGGTGGGGGGCCAACGTCCTGACTTTC. It translates to CASSSSGLTGWGANVLTF. The V gene is TRBV7-9, the J gene TRBJ2-6; possible D gene TRBD1, 6 bases. The ends were cut back, 4 bases at V and 4 bases at J, with 20 bases in the middle. The CDR3 length is 18 residues. Germline loops: CDR1 SEHNR, CDR2 FQNEAQ (reference sequence).

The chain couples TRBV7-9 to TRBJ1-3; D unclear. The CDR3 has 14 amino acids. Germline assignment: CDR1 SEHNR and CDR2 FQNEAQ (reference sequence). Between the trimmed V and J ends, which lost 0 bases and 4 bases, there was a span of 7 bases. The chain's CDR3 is CASSLAGSGNTIYF. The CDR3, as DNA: TGTGCCAGCAGCTTAGCAGGGAGCGGAAACACCATATATTTT.

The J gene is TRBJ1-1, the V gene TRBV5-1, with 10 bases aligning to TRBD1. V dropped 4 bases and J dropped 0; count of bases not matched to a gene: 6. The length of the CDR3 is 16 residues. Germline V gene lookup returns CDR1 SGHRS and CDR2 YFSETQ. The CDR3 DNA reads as TGCGCCAGCAGCACAGGACAGGGGGTAATGAACACTGAAGCTTTCTTT. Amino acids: CASSTGQGVMNTEAFF.

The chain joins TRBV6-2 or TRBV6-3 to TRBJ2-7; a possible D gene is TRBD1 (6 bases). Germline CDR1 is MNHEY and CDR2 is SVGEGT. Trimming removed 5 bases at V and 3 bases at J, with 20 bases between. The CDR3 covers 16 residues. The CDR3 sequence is CASSRNTGKGFYEQYF. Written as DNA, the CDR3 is TGTGCCAGCAGTAGAAACACAGGGAAGGGATTCTACGAGCAGTACTTC.

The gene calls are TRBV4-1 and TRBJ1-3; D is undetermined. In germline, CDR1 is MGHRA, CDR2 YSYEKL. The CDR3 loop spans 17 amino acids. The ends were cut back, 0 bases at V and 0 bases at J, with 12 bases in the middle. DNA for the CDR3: TGCGCCAGCAGCCAAGATGGCCGGAGAACCTCTGGAAACACCATATATTTT. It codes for CASSQDGRRTSGNTIYF.

The CDR3 loop is CASSLAETGPYEQYF. The CDR3 coding sequence is TGTGCCAGCAGCTTAGCCGAGACAGGGCCCTACGAGCAGTACTTC. The chain recombines TRBV11-2 with TRBJ2-7; 7 positions agree with TRBD1. V dropped 1 base and J dropped 2; count of bases not matched to a gene: 5. The CDR3 is 15 amino acids. Germline V gene sequence: CDR1 SGHAT, CDR2 FQNNGV.

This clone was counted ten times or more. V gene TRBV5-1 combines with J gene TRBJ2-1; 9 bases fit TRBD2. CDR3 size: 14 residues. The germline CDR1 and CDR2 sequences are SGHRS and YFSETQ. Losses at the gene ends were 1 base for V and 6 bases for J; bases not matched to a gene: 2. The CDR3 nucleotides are TGCGCCAGCAGCTTGTATAGCGGGAGCAATGAGCAGTTCTTC. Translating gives CASSLYSGSNEQFF.

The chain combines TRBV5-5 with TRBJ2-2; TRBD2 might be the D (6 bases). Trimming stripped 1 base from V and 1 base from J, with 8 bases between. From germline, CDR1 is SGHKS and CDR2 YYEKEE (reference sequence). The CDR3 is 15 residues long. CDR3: CASSLSGGNTGELFF. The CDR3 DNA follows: TGTGCCAGCAGCTTGTCCGGGGGGAACACCGGGGAGCTGTTTTTT.

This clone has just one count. This chain's CDR3 is CATSSVDSYEQYF. The CDR3 DNA reads as TGTGCCACCAGCAGTGTAGATTCCTACGAGCAGTACTTC. The rearrangement uses TRBV15 and TRBJ2-7; D ambiguous. Trimming cost V 3 bases and J 1 base, with 7 bases left between them. This CDR3 has 13 amino acids. The germline V gene has CDR1 LNHNV and CDR2 YYDKDF (reference sequence).

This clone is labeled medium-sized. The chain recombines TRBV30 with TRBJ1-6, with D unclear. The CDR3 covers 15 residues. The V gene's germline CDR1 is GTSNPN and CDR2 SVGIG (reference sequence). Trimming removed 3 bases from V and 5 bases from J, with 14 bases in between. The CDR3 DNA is TGTGCCTGGAGACTCCCCTCCGGGGATAATTCACCCCTCCACTTT. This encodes CAWRLPSGDNSPLHF.

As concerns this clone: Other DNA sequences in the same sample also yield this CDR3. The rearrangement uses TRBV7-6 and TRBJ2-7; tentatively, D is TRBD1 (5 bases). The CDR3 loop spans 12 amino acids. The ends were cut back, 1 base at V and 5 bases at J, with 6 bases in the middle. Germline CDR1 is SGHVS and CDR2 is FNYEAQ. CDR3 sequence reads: CASSLVGDEQYF. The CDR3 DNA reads TGTGCCAGCAGCTTAGTAGGGGACGAGCAGTACTTC.

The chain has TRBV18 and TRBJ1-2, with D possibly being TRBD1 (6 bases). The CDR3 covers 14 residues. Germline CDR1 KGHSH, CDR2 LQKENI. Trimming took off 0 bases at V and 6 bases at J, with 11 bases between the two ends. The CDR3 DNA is TGTGCCAGCTCACCACCAACAGGGTTTCATGGCTACACCTTC. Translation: CASSPPTGFHGYTF.

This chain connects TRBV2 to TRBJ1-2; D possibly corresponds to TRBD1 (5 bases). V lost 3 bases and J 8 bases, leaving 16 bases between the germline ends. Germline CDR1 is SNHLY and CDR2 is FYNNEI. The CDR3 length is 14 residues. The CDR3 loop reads CASSDRRQGLGYTF. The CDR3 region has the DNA TGTGCCAGCAGTGATCGCAGGCAGGGACTAGGCTACACCTTC. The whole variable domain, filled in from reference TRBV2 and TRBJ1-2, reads EPEVTQTPSHQVTQMGQEVILRCVPISNHLYFYWYRQILGQKVEFLVSFYNNEISEKSEIFDDQFSVERPDGSNFTLKIRSTKLEDSAMYFCASSDRRQGLGYTFGSGTRLTVV.

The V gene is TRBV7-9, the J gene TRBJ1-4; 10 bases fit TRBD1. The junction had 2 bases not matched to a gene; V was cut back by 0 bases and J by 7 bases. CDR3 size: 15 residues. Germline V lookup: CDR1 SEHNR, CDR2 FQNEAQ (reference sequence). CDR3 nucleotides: TGTGCCAGCAGCTTAGCGACAGGGGGCCCTGAAAAACTGTTTTTT. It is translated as CASSLATGGPEKLFF.

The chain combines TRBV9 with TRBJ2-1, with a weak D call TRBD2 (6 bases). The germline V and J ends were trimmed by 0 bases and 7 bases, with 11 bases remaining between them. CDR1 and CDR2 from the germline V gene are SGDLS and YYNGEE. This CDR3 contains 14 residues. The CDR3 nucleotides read TGTGCCAGCAGCGTAGGGGGCGGGGTAAATGAGCAGTTCTTC. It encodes CASSVGGGVNEQFF.

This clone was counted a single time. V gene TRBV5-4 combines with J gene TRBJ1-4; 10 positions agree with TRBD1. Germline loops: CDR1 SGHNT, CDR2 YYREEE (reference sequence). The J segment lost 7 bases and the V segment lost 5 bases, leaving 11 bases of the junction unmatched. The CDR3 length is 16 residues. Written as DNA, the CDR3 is TGTGCCAGCAGTTCCGGGACAGGGGCGTTTGCTGAAAAACTGTTTTTT. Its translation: CASSSGTGAFAEKLFF.

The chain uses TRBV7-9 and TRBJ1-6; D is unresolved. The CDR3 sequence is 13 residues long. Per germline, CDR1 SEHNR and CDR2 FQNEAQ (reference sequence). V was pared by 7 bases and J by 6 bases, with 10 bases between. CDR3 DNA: TGTGCCAGCACCCAAATAGCTAATTCACCCCTCCACTTT. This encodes CASTQIANSPLHF.

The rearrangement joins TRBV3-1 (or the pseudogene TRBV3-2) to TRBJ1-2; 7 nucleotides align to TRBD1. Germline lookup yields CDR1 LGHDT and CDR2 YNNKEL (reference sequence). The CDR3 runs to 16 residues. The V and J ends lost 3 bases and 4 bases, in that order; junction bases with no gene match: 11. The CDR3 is CASSQTPGQTTYGYTF. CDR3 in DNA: TGTGCCAGCAGCCAGACTCCGGGACAGACTACCTATGGCTACACCTTC.